This is a list of T cell receptor beta chains from one sample in a study of blood T cell repertoires in COVID-19. Sequenced by immunoSEQ multiplex PCR; TCRdb stores in-frame clones only, minus some. The data hold fewer than 350,000 clones, with nearly 90% observed a single time. The sequenced sample consisted of peripheral blood. Receptors originate from a young man with active or convalescent COVID-19. Both conserved end residues are part of each CDR3. D genes are given only for firm matches.

d_call	v_call	j_call	cdr3_aa	cdr3_nt
.	TRBV28	TRBJ1-3	CASSLGWTWGGNTIYF	TGTGCCAGCAGTTTGGGTTGGACTTGGGGTGGAAACACCATATATTTT
.	TRBV10-3	TRBJ2-7	CAISESRQGHEQYF	TGTGCCATCAGTGAGTCTCGGCAGGGCCACGAGCAGTACTTC
.	TRBV7-8	TRBJ2-1	CASSLALLNEQFF	TGTGCCAGCAGCTTAGCACTCCTCAATGAGCAGTTCTTC
.	TRBV14	TRBJ1-5	CASSLGMGNQPQHF	TGTGCCAGCAGCCTCGGGATGGGGAATCAGCCCCAGCATTTT
.	TRBV5-5	TRBJ1-2	CASIERDNNGYTF	TGTGCCAGCATCGAGAGGGACAATAACGGCTACACCTTC
.	TRBV19	TRBJ1-1	CASSFGIGTEAFF	TGTGCCAGTAGTTTCGGGATAGGGACTGAAGCTTTCTTT
.	TRBV2	TRBJ2-7	CASSEGMGGNRVEQYF	TGTGCCAGCAGCGAGGGGATGGGGGGAAACCGAGTAGAGCAGTACTTC
.	TRBV10-3	TRBJ1-1	CATATVNTEAFF	TGTGCCACCGCCACGGTGAACACTGAAGCTTTCTTT
.	TRBV2	TRBJ1-5	CASQVGSNQPQHF	TGTGCCTCCCAGGTAGGAAGCAATCAGCCCCAGCATTTT
TRBD2	TRBV18	TRBJ2-2	CASSPPPGGADTGELFF	TGTGCCAGCTCACCACCCCCCGGGGGGGCCGACACCGGGGAGCTGTTTTTT
TRBD1	TRBV12-5	TRBJ2-7	CASGLPYGEGQGAVQYF	TGTGCTAGTGGTTTACCATACGGAGAGGGACAGGGGGCTGTGCAGTACTTC
TRBD1	TRBV5-1	TRBJ1-2	CASKDHPGRLRQGFFYYGYTF	TGCGCCAGCAAGGACCACCCCGGGCGCCTAAGACAGGGGTTCTTCTACTATGGCTACACCTTC